The sequence of this TCR beta chain was determined in a study of CD8 T cells in Susac syndrome. TCR beta sequencing was performed on blood CD8+ and CD4+ T cells. Random hexamers were used to reverse transcribe an amount of roughly 0.45 to 1 ug RNA. With immunoSEQ multiplex PCR, TCR beta CDR3 was amplified across 54 Vbeta and 13 Jbeta. MiXCR, run by TCRdb on the immunoSEQ multiplex PCR reads, gives a single entry per CDR3 protein. The table includes around 170,000 distinct CDR3 sequences, approximately 95% detected once. Looked up from germline, CDR1 is SGHDT and CDR2 is YYEEEE. V shed 0 bases and J shed 6 bases, with 19 bases lying between them. The CDR3 runs 17 residues.

The receptor was isolated from a human donor with Susac syndrome. Material for sequencing was CD4+ T cells from PBMCs. The chain combines TRBV5-6 with TRBJ1-5; maybe TRBD1 (6 bases). The CDR3 nucleotides read TGTGCCAGCAGCTTGGCGCGGGCAGGGGATGATGGTCAGCCCCAGCATTTT. It yields the protein CASSLARAGDDGQPQHF.